The source of this T cell receptor beta chain is a study of blood T cell repertoires in COVID-19. On the study more broadly: COVID-19 samples from acute and convalescent phases originated in the United States, Italy and Spain. The cDNA or gDNA used as material had been derived from T cells, B-cell-depleted T cells, or PBMCs.

Original methodology: By means of reference gene primer amplification, nucleated cell counts were estimated. Produced via immunoSEQ multiplex PCR; TCRdb's table is partial and in-frame only. That table furnishes V, J and clone size, whereas the DNA furnished D and trimming. The sample carries about 150,000 clones, roughly 80% recorded once. The CDR3 is made up of 12 amino acids. J was trimmed by 6 bases and V by 8 bases; bases with no gene match: 5. Germline-derived CDR1 and CDR2 are MNHEY and SMNVEV (reference sequence). The rearrangement joins TRBV27 to TRBJ2-3; the match to TRBD1 covers 7 bases. Sequenced: peripheral blood. The receptor's source is a middle-aged man with acute or convalescent COVID-19. Here the CDR3 reads CASATGLDTQYF. In DNA, the CDR3 is TGTGCCAGCGCGACAGGGTTGGATACGCAGTATTTT.